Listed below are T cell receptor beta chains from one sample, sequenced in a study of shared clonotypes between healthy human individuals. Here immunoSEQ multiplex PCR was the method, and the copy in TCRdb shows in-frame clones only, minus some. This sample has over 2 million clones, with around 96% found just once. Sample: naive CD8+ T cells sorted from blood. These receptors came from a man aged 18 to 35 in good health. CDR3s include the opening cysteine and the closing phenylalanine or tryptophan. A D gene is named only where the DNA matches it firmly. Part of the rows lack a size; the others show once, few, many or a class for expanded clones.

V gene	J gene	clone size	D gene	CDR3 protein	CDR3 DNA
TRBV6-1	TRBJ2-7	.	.	CASRGTSLYEQYF	TGTGCCAGCAGGGGGACTTCGCTTTACGAGCAGTACTTC
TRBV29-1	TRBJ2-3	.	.	CSVEGGQGLTDTQYF	TGCAGCGTTGAAGGCGGCCAGGGACTCACAGATACGCAGTATTTT
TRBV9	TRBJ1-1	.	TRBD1	CASSAGQGAPNTEAFF	TGTGCCAGCAGCGCCGGACAGGGGGCCCCGAACACTGAAGCTTTCTTT
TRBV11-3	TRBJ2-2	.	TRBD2	CASSLPGTSGVGELFF	TGTGCCAGCAGCCTACCGGGGACTAGCGGGGTCGGGGAGCTGTTTTTT
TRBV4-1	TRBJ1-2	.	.	CASSQGETLGYTF	TGCGCCAGCAGCCAAGGGGAAACCCTAGGCTACACCTTC
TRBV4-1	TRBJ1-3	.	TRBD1	CASSQDPGGSIGNTIYF	TGCGCCAGCAGCCAAGATCCAGGGGGTTCTATTGGAAACACCATATATTTT
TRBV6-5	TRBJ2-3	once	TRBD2	CATLSGGSSTDTQYF	TGTGCCACCCTATCGGGGGGGTCTAGCACAGATACGCAGTATTTT
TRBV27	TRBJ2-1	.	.	CASSFQDSWDEQFF	TGTGCCAGCAGTTTCCAGGACTCTTGGGATGAGCAGTTCTTC
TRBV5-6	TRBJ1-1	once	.	CASSWMGQNTEAFF	TGTGCCAGCAGCTGGATGGGGCAAAACACTGAAGCTTTCTTT
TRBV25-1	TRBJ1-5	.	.	CASSESTRTGNQPQHF	TGTGCCAGCAGTGAATCAACTCGTACGGGCAATCAGCCCCAGCATTTT
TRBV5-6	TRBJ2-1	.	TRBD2	CASSLGLAGDEQFF	TGTGCCAGCAGCTTGGGCCTAGCGGGAGATGAGCAGTTCTTC
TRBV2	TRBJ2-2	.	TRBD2	CASSEGAGGKAGELFF	TGTGCCAGCAGTGAAGGGGCGGGAGGAAAGGCCGGGGAGCTGTTTTTT
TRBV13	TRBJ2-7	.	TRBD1	CASSSSPGQGTYEQYF	TGTGCCAGCAGCTCCTCTCCGGGACAGGGTACCTACGAGCAGTACTTC
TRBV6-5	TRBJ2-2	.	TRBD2	CASSSSGATGELFF	TGTGCCAGCAGTTCTAGCGGAGCCACCGGGGAGCTGTTTTTT
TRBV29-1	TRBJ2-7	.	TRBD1	CSVAPGQGYEQYF	TGCAGCGTTGCCCCCGGACAGGGTTACGAGCAGTACTTC
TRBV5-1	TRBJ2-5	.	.	CASSRGTDEETQYF	TGCGCCAGCAGCCGCGGGACGGATGAAGAGACCCAGTACTTC
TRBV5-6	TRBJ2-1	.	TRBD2	CASSPGWREGRDEQFF	TGTGCCAGCAGTCCCGGATGGCGGGAGGGCCGGGATGAGCAGTTCTTC
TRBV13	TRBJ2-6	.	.	CASSLRQSPGANVLTF	TGTGCCAGCAGCCTTAGACAGTCCCCTGGGGCCAACGTCCTGACTTTC
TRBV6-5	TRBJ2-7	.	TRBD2	CASSYSAAGGAYEQYF	TGTGCCAGCAGTTACTCGGCCGCGGGAGGTGCCTACGAGCAGTACTTC
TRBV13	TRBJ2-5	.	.	CASSLKGEETQYF	TGTGCCAGCAGCTTAAAAGGGGAAGAGACCCAGTACTTC
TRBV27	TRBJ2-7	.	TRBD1	CASSTRQGTSEQYF	TGTGCCAGCAGTACCCGACAGGGGACGAGTGAGCAGTACTTC
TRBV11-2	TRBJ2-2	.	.	CASSLEGPGTGELFF	TGTGCCAGCAGCTTAGAGGGTCCCGGCACCGGGGAGCTGTTTTTT
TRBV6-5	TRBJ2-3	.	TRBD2	CASRTSGGTDTQYF	TGTGCCAGCAGGACTAGCGGTGGCACAGATACGCAGTATTTT
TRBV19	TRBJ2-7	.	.	CASSPDMSSYEQYF	TGTGCCAGTAGTCCCGACATGAGCTCCTACGAGCAGTACTTC